This entry is about one T cell receptor (beta chain). The antigen is undetermined. The CDR3 loop spans 14 amino acids. V trimming: 4 bases; J trimming: 9 bases; junction bases outside the gene matches: 5. CDR1 SGHNT and CDR2 YENEEA come from the germline V gene. ViraFEST expansion of antigen-specific CD4+ T cells with viral peptide pools preceded sequencing. Culture proceeded for 10 days, and CD4+ T cells were then isolated. PCR-confirmed SARS-CoV-2 infection occurred in the person between March and December 2020. It was with around 10 IU/ml IL-2 and about 10 ug/ml peptides that a few million PBMC per well were cultured. The entry originates in a study of vaccination effects on CD4 cells after COVID-19. Sequenced by immunoSEQ multiplex PCR; TCRdb stores in-frame clones only, minus some. The table lists tens of thousands of clones, 76% of them singletons.

The sequencing here drew on CD4+ T cells from PBMCs cultured with HIV peptides, taken before COVID-19 vaccination. The subset was: HIV-1 Nef peptide pool negative control/reference culture. The receptor comes from a human donor who had a prior SARS-CoV-2 infection. V gene TRBV11-3 combines with J gene TRBJ2-7, with 14 nucleotides matching TRBD2. The CDR3 nucleotides read TGTGCCAGCAGCTCCGGGACTAGCGGGAGCATGCAGTACTTC. Protein product: CASSSGTSGSMQYF.